A single sample gave rise to the 32 T cell receptor beta chains below, sequenced in a study of T cells in localized non-small cell lung cancer (dated by TCRdb to about 2020). Receptor libraries were prepared by the immunoSEQ multiplex PCR assay. In its TCRdb copy, this immuneACCESS table keeps in-frame sequences only and misses some clones. Where compared with another copy, unresolved V genes explain less than half of these, and the others have no known cause. The sample table shows nearly 15,000 clones, and approximately 85% are seen once. Clones ranked in the top ten supply around 25% of the sample. The sequencing here drew on peripheral blood, taken before any cancer treatment. The receptors were sampled from a female donor older than 55 with stage I squamous cell lung carcinoma.

J is TRBJ2-7 and V is TRBV9; D remains ambiguous. V was trimmed by 0 bases and J by 3 bases, leaving 7 bases between them. Germline loops: CDR1 SGDLS, CDR2 YYNGEE. This CDR3 contains 13 residues. CDR3: CASSVGWGYEQYF. DNA of the CDR3: TGTGCCAGCAGCGTAGGGTGGGGCTACGAGCAGTACTTC.

The J gene is TRBJ2-2, the V gene TRBV4-3; 10 positions agree with TRBD1. CDR3 length equals 15 residues. Trimming removed 1 base from V and 5 bases from J; junction bases left unmatched: 1. CDR1 is LGHNA and CDR2 is YSLEER in the germline V gene. CDR3 loop: CASSQGDRGTGELFF. Here the CDR3 DNA reads TGCGCCAGCAGCCAAGGGGACAGGGGTACCGGGGAGCTGTTTTTT.

This clone is a singleton in its sample. The gene calls are TRBV7-4 and TRBJ2-3; 10 bases fit TRBD2. Germline lookup yields CDR1 SGHVT and CDR2 SQSDAQ. V dropped 1 base and J dropped 1; count of bases not matched to a gene: 8. The CDR3 runs to 18 residues. In DNA form, the CDR3 reads TGTGCCAGCAGCTTAGAGGATACCGGGACTAGCGGCACAGATACGCAGTATTTT. Its protein product is CASSLEDTGTSGTDTQYF.

The J gene is TRBJ2-5, the V gene TRBV7-2, with a weak D call TRBD2 (5 bases). The CDR3 length is 14 residues. In germline, CDR1 is SGHTA, CDR2 FQGNSA. Trimming removed 5 bases from V and 5 bases from J, with 15 bases in between. CDR3 DNA sequence: TGTGCCAGCAGCCAGTTTGCGGGCTGGGAGACCCAGTACTTC. Protein sequence: CASSQFAGWETQYF.

The genes are TRBV5-4 and TRBJ1-4; 9 bases map to TRBD1. Trimming at V came to 4 bases and at J to 4 bases, leaving 2 bases not matched to a gene. This CDR3 has 14 amino acids. CDR1 is SGHNT, CDR2 YYREEE, per germline (reference sequence). CDR3 sequence: CASSRTGDNEKLFF. In DNA form, the CDR3 reads TGTGCCAGCAGCCGGACAGGGGATAATGAAAAACTGTTTTTT.

This clone was counted a single time. The gene calls are TRBV5-4 and TRBJ1-5; D may be TRBD1 (6 bases). Per germline, CDR1 SGHNT and CDR2 YYREEE (reference sequence). V lost 1 base and J lost 4, with 9 bases in between. The CDR3 totals 14 residues. CDR3: CASSLSGANQPQHF. The CDR3, as DNA: TGTGCCAGCAGCTTGTCAGGGGCAAATCAGCCCCAGCATTTT.

This clone has a handful of counts. The sample has other DNA sequences that encode this CDR3 too. The chain uses TRBV15 and TRBJ2-7; 9 bases match TRBD1. The J segment lost 3 bases and the V segment lost 5 bases, leaving 8 bases of the junction unmatched. CDR1 and CDR2 (germline): LNHNV, YYDKDF (reference sequence). This CDR3 has 15 residues. The CDR3, as DNA: TGTGCCACCAGCCCCGCCGGGACAGGGAGCTACGAGCAGTACTTC. Protein product: CATSPAGTGSYEQYF.

In DNA form, the CDR3 reads TGTGCCAGCACCGATTATGCCTATGGCTACACCTTC. This sequence encodes CASTDYAYGYTF. This chain connects TRBV6-5 to TRBJ1-2, with unresolved D. The CDR3 is 12 amino acids. CDR1 and CDR2 (germline): MNHEY, SVGAGI. V lost 7 bases to trimming and J lost 4 bases, with 10 bases between them.

This clone was counted between two and nine times. V is TRBV6-5 and J is TRBJ1-6; the D is unclear. The V gene's germline CDR1 is MNHEY and CDR2 SVGAGI. With 6 bases removed from V and 6 bases from J, the gap between germline ends came to 15 bases. The length of the CDR3 is 15 residues. CDR3 DNA sequence: TGTGCCAGCAGGGCCGGGCCTATACTTAATTCACCCCTCCACTTT. It codes for CASRAGPILNSPLHF.

The chain uses TRBV27 and TRBJ2-3, with TRBD2 identical over 16 bases. The CDR3 is 19 amino acids. The germline gives CDR1 MNHEY, CDR2 SMNVEV (reference sequence). Germline trimming cut 4 bases from V and 4 bases from J; bases unmatched to any gene: 11. In DNA form, the CDR3 reads TGTGCCAGCAGTTCCTCCCTCGGGACTAGCGGGAGGGCCGCAGATACGCAGTATTTT. Encoded protein: CASSSSLGTSGRAADTQYF.

In this sample, this clone is medium-sized. The chain recombines TRBV5-4 with TRBJ2-5, with 8 bases aligning to TRBD2. Looked up from germline, CDR1 is SGHNT and CDR2 is YYREEE (reference sequence). V was pared by 6 bases and J by 5 bases, with 6 bases of the junction left unmatched. This CDR3 has 13 residues. In nucleotides, the CDR3 is TGTGCCAGCACCGATCGGGGGGGCGAGACCCAGTACTTC. Translation gives CASTDRGGETQYF.

The gene calls are TRBV19 and TRBJ2-1; TRBD2 is a possible D gene (5 bases). CDR1 and CDR2 (germline): LNHDA, SQIVND (reference sequence). The CDR3 covers 15 residues. Trimming removed 5 bases at V and 1 base at J, with 12 bases between. The CDR3 loop is CASSEGTVSYNEQFF. The CDR3 DNA reads TGTGCCAGTAGTGAGGGCACAGTGTCCTACAATGAGCAGTTCTTC.

The CDR3 is CASSAPGQLNTEAFF. In nucleotides, the CDR3 is TGTGCCAGCAGCGCTCCGGGACAGCTTAACACTGAAGCTTTCTTT. V gene TRBV7-2 combines with J gene TRBJ1-1, with 7 bases fitting TRBD1. There are 15 residues in the CDR3. Germline V lookup: CDR1 SGHTA, CDR2 FQGNSA. The trim removed 5 bases at V and 2 bases at J, leaving 8 bases unmatched.

The chain couples TRBV11-3 to TRBJ2-1; 7 bases are shared with TRBD2. The CDR3 extends over 14 amino acids. Germline V CDR1 and CDR2: SGHNT, YENEEA. Trimming removed 2 bases from V and 7 bases from J; junction bases left unmatched: 5. This chain's CDR3 is CASSLTQLANEQFF. As DNA, the CDR3 is TGTGCCAGCAGCTTAACCCAACTAGCGAATGAGCAGTTCTTC.

The CDR3 DNA reads as TGTGCCAGCAGCGCGGGACAGGGCACCTACACAGATACGCAGTATTTT. Protein sequence: CASSAGQGTYTDTQYF. The rearrangement uses TRBV9 and TRBJ2-3, with TRBD1 identical over 9 bases. Germline V lookup: CDR1 SGDLS, CDR2 YYNGEE. Trimming removed 3 bases from V and 2 bases from J; junction bases left unmatched: 7. The CDR3 is 16 residues long.

J is TRBJ1-1 and V is TRBV27; perhaps TRBD1 as D (5 bases). Trimming left V 5 bases short and J 3 bases short, with 16 bases between. Germline V lookup: CDR1 MNHEY, CDR2 SMNVEV (reference sequence). The CDR3 spans 15 residues. The CDR3 bases are TGTGCCAGCAGTCCAGGAGGAACGGGGGACACTGAAGCTTTCTTT. Its protein product is CASSPGGTGDTEAFF.

This clone came up once. The rearrangement links TRBV7-9 to TRBJ2-7, with no clear D. Germline CDR1 is SEHNR and CDR2 is FQNEAQ (reference sequence). Trimming took 5 bases from V and 2 from J, leaving 13 bases between them. The CDR3 extends over 14 amino acids. CDR3: CASSRGEVAYEQYF. DNA for the CDR3: TGTGCCAGCAGCCGTGGAGAGGTAGCCTACGAGCAGTACTTC. The full variable domain, in which reference TRBV7-9 and TRBJ2-7 provide the parts outside the CDR3, is DTGVSQNPRHKITKRGQNVTFRCDPISEHNRLYWYRQTLGQGPEFLTYFQNEAQLEKSRLLSDRFSAERPKGSFSTLEIQRTEQGDSAMYLCASSRGEVAYEQYFGPGTRLTVT.

The chain couples TRBV10-3 to TRBJ1-2; unclear D gene. V lost 2 bases, J lost 8 bases, and 12 bases lay in between. This CDR3 region has 13 residues. Germline values: CDR1 ENHRY, CDR2 SYGVKD. CDR3: CAISERSREGYTF. CDR3 DNA: TGTGCCATCAGTGAGAGGTCGCGGGAAGGCTACACCTTC.

This chain uses TRBV5-1 with TRBJ2-1; a weak D match, TRBD2 (5 bases). Looked up from germline, CDR1 is SGHRS and CDR2 is YFSETQ. The V end was cut by 0 bases, the J end by 1 base, with 11 bases between. The CDR3 spans 16 residues. CDR3 in DNA: TGCGCCAGCAGCTTGGCCCTCCCGGGATCCTACAATGAGCAGTTCTTC. This gives the protein CASSLALPGSYNEQFF.

The chain couples TRBV7-8 to TRBJ2-2; D remains unclear. Germline V gene data show CDR1 as SGHVS and CDR2 as FQNEAQ. V was pared by 9 bases and J by 0 bases, with 8 bases between. CDR3 length: 13 amino acids. The CDR3 loop reads CASGVANTGELFF. The CDR3 nucleotides are TGTGCCAGTGGAGTCGCGAACACCGGGGAGCTGTTTTTT.

V gene TRBV20-1 combines with J gene TRBJ2-1; a weak D match, TRBD1 (5 bases). In germline, CDR1 is DFQATT, CDR2 SNEGSKA (reference sequence). The V end was cut by 4 bases, the J end by 10 bases, with 11 bases between. The CDR3 has 11 amino acids. The CDR3 DNA reads as TGCAGTGCTAAGTTTCAGGGCGAGCAGTTCTTC. It codes for CSAKFQGEQFF.

This chain joins TRBV9 and TRBJ2-2; D possibly corresponds to TRBD2 (6 bases). CDR1 and CDR2 (germline): SGDLS, YYNGEE. The CDR3 is made up of 16 amino acids. V lost 2 bases, J lost 6 bases, and 17 bases lay in between. The chain's CDR3 is CASSVTGAEVSGELFF. In nucleotides, the CDR3 is TGTGCCAGCAGCGTTACGGGAGCTGAGGTGTCCGGGGAGCTGTTTTTT.

This rearrangement joins TRBV16 to TRBJ1-2; possibly TRBD1 for D (5 bases). Per germline, CDR1 KGHSY and CDR2 FQNENV. V lost 4 bases and J lost 5, with 14 bases in between. CDR3 length equals 14 residues. The CDR3 nucleotides are TGTGCCAGCAGCCGGGACGCGGGAAAGTATGGCTACACCTTC. This codes for CASSRDAGKYGYTF.

The rearrangement joins TRBV6-1 to TRBJ2-3; a possible D gene is TRBD1 (6 bases). CDR3 length: 13 amino acids. Trimming removed 3 bases at V and 13 bases at J, with 17 bases between. Germline V lookup: CDR1 MNHNS, CDR2 SASEGT. The CDR3 nucleotides read TGTGCCAGCAGTGATAACCGGGACACGATTAAGTATTTT. Encoded protein: CASSDNRDTIKYF.

The rearrangement links TRBV5-1 to TRBJ1-2; 8 positions match TRBD1. Germline V gene lookup returns CDR1 SGHRS and CDR2 YFSETQ. V shed 0 bases and J 1 base; nucleotides not matched to a gene: 8. The CDR3 runs to 17 residues. CDR3 DNA sequence: TGCGCCAGCAGCTTGGGCGCCGGACAGGGCGGTAACTATGGCTACACCTTC. Translation: CASSLGAGQGGNYGYTF.

The CDR3, as DNA: TGTGCCAGCAGCGCAGACTACCGATACGAGCAGTACTTC. Encoded protein: CASSADYRYEQYF. The chain links TRBV11-2 to TRBJ2-7, with D perhaps matching TRBD2 (5 bases). From germline, CDR1 is SGHAT and CDR2 FQNNGV. Trimming shortened V by 5 bases and J by 4 bases, and 12 bases separated the two germline ends. The CDR3 consists of 13 residues.

The rearrangement links TRBV2 to TRBJ2-7, with TRBD1 matching over 7 bases. CDR1 SNHLY and CDR2 FYNNEI come from the germline V gene. The trim removed 6 bases at V and 6 bases at J, leaving 11 bases unmatched. The CDR3 has 14 residues. This CDR3 is CASSLRQGQLEQYF. The CDR3 nucleotides are TGTGCCAGCAGCCTCCGACAGGGACAGCTCGAGCAGTACTTC.

V and J are TRBV6-6 and TRBJ2-3; a possible D gene is TRBD2 (6 bases). From germline, CDR1 is MNHNY and CDR2 SVGAGI (reference sequence). This CDR3 comprises 14 residues. The V and J ends lost 4 bases and 3 bases respectively, with 11 bases between them. This CDR3 reads CASSSLEGTDTQYF. DNA of the CDR3: TGTGCCAGCAGTTCTTTGGAGGGGACAGATACGCAGTATTTT.

J is TRBJ2-3 and V is TRBV19, with 10 bases lining up with TRBD2. CDR3 length: 16 residues. The germline gives CDR1 LNHDA, CDR2 SQIVND (reference sequence). V lost 5 bases and J lost 0; bases outside the gene matches: 5. Written as DNA, the CDR3 is TGTGCCAGTAGTTGGGGGACTAGCGCTAGCACAGATACGCAGTATTTT. Amino acids: CASSWGTSASTDTQYF.

This chain uses TRBV5-8 with TRBJ2-7; D remains unclear. The CDR3 spans 14 residues. V was shortened by 0 bases and J by 4 bases, with 11 bases between the two germline ends. CDR1 and CDR2 from the germline V gene are SGHTS and YDEGEE. Here the CDR3 DNA reads TGTGCCAGCAGCTTGGCGTACTCCACATACGAGCAGTACTTC. Protein product: CASSLAYSTYEQYF.

This chain connects TRBV7-2 to TRBJ2-1; tentatively, D is TRBD1 (5 bases). Germline CDR1 SGHTA, CDR2 FQGNSA. This CDR3 region has 14 residues. Trimming shortened V by 1 base and J by 12 bases, and 16 bases separated the two germline ends. The CDR3: CASSLDQNTGGQFF. CDR3 DNA sequence: TGTGCCAGCAGCTTAGATCAAAACACAGGTGGGCAGTTCTTC.

This clone was seen just once. The V gene is TRBV5-5, the J gene TRBJ1-2; the D is unclear. Germline-derived CDR1 and CDR2 are SGHKS and YYEKEE (reference sequence). The CDR3 is 12 amino acids. Trimming took off 0 bases at V and 2 bases at J, with 2 bases between the two ends. Written as DNA, the CDR3 is TGTGCCAGCAGCTTGGCCAACTATGGCTACACCTTC. Translation: CASSLANYGYTF.